These T cell receptor beta chains were read from a single sample in a study of identical twins. Via MiXCR, TCRdb re-called the 5' RACE reads, giving one row per CDR3 protein. The sample holds around 220,000 distinct CDR3 sequences, over 9.5% seen once. Material for sequencing was memory T cells sorted from blood. These receptors originate from a man aged 50-60 years in good health. Both conserved end residues are part of each CDR3. A D gene is named only where the DNA matches it firmly. Size values are once, few and many counts, or a class for expanded clones, and some rows have none.

V	D	J	size	CDR3	DNA
TRBV7-9	TRBD1	TRBJ1-1	few	CASSHRGWEAFF	TGTGCCAGCAGCCACAGGGGTTGGGAAGCTTTCTTT
TRBV5-1	TRBD1	TRBJ2-2	many	CASRQDRVSAGELFF	TGCGCCAGCAGACAGGACAGGGTCTCGGCCGGGGAGCTGTTTTTT
TRBV28	-	TRBJ1-3	-	CASTPGVSGNTIYF	TGTGCCAGCACACCAGGGGTCTCTGGAAACACCATATATTTT
TRBV7-2	TRBD2	TRBJ2-4	-	CASSLSGTRSGIQYF	TGTGCCAGCAGCTTATCTGGGACTAGGTCTGGCATTCAGTACTTC
TRBV12-3/TRBV12-4	-	TRBJ2-7	many	CASSEAGDSYEQYF	TGTGCCAGCAGTGAAGCGGGCGACTCCTACGAGCAGTACTTC
TRBV12-3/TRBV12-4	-	TRBJ2-2	-	CASKQFIVAGELFF	TGTGCCAGCAAACAGTTTATAGTAGCCGGGGAGCTGTTTTTT
TRBV27	-	TRBJ2-1	few	CASSRDVLLGGEQFF	TGTGCCAGCAGTAGGGACGTCCTACTGGGGGGTGAGCAGTTCTTC
TRBV18	TRBD1	TRBJ2-7	many	CASSPDRGRSEQYF	TGTGCCAGCTCACCTGACAGGGGGCGAAGCGAGCAGTACTTC
TRBV20-1	-	TRBJ2-7	many	CSARSPRDSYEQYF	TGCAGTGCTAGATCCCCCAGGGACTCTTACGAGCAGTACTTC
TRBV6-1	TRBD1	TRBJ2-3	-	CASSETRGQQLTDTQYF	TGTGCCAGCAGTGAAACGAGGGGACAGCAACTCACAGATACGCAGTATTTT
TRBV27	-	TRBJ2-1	many	CASSFPVRGSSSYNEQFF	TGTGCCAGCAGTTTCCCTGTGAGGGGCTCTAGCTCCTACAATGAGCAGTTCTTC
TRBV2	TRBD1	TRBJ2-2	many	CASIMTGWATGELFF	TGTGCCAGCATTATGACAGGGTGGGCCACCGGGGAGCTGTTTTTT
TRBV29-1	-	TRBJ1-1	many	CSVEFRERMNTEAFF	TGCAGCGTTGAATTCAGGGAGAGGATGAACACTGAAGCTTTCTTT
TRBV14	TRBD1	TRBJ2-7	few	CASSQDEWTGAYEQYF	TGTGCCAGCAGCCAAGATGAGTGGACAGGAGCCTACGAGCAGTACTTC
TRBV25-1	TRBD1	TRBJ2-3	many	CASSGRGQGNGADTQYF	TGTGCCAGCAGTGGCAGGGGACAGGGGAATGGGGCAGATACGCAGTATTTT
TRBV11-2	TRBD2	TRBJ2-7	-	CASSLEAYGLAVSSYEQYF	TGTGCCAGCAGCTTAGAGGCATACGGACTAGCGGTGAGCTCCTACGAGCAGTACTTC
TRBV4-2	-	TRBJ1-4	many	CASSQADGATNEKLFF	TGTGCCAGCAGCCAAGCGGACGGAGCAACTAATGAAAAACTGTTTTTT
TRBV7-9	-	TRBJ1-6	many	CASSPGGGRNSPLHF	TGTGCCAGCAGCCCCGGTGGGGGTAGAAATTCACCCCTCCACTTT
TRBV28	-	TRBJ2-1	few	CASIRELNSYNEQFF	TGTGCCAGCATACGGGAGCTCAACTCCTACAATGAGCAGTTCTTC
TRBV6-1	-	TRBJ1-1	-	CASSEQGRPTEAFF	TGTGCCAGCAGTGAACAGGGGAGGCCCACTGAAGCTTTCTTT
TRBV7-9	-	TRBJ1-4	many	CASSLGGTGIEKLFF	TGTGCCAGCAGCTTAGGGGGTACAGGGATTGAAAAACTGTTTTTT
TRBV12-3/TRBV12-4	-	TRBJ2-2	many	CASSPRQAGTGELFF	TGTGCCAGCAGTCCGAGACAGGCGGGCACCGGGGAGCTGTTTTTT
TRBV7-3	TRBD1	TRBJ2-6	-	CASSAGQGGAGANVLTF	TGTGCCAGCAGCGCGGGACAGGGGGGCGCTGGGGCCAACGTCCTGACTTTC
TRBV20-1	-	TRBJ1-2	-	CSARGPQTVTGYTF	TGCAGTGCTAGAGGGCCCCAGACAGTAACTGGCTACACCTTC
TRBV3-1	-	TRBJ1-2	-	CASPPTVYGYTF	TGTGCCAGCCCCCCAACGGTCTATGGCTACACCTTC
TRBV6-5	TRBD1	TRBJ2-7	many	CASSYRGQGVYEQYF	TGTGCCAGCAGTTACCGCGGACAGGGCGTGTACGAGCAGTACTTC
TRBV25-1	-	TRBJ2-7	few	CASSESRGYEQYF	TGTGCCAGCAGTGAGTCAAGGGGCTACGAGCAGTACTTC
TRBV3-1	-	TRBJ2-1	many	CASSQGQAAEQFF	TGTGCCAGCAGCCAAGGTCAAGCAGCTGAGCAGTTCTTC
TRBV20-1	-	TRBJ1-5	many	CSARDGAGRNQPQHF	TGCAGTGCTAGAGATGGGGCAGGGAGAAATCAGCCCCAGCATTTT
TRBV10-3	-	TRBJ2-5	many	CAISRPFQETQYF	TGTGCCATCAGTAGGCCCTTTCAAGAGACCCAGTACTTC
TRBV12-3/TRBV12-4	TRBD1	TRBJ1-2	-	CASSSDRGLGGYTF	TGTGCCAGCAGTTCCGACAGGGGCCTTGGAGGCTACACCTTC
TRBV9	-	TRBJ2-1	many	CASSETGVINYNEQFF	TGTGCCAGCAGCGAAACGGGAGTAATTAACTACAATGAGCAGTTCTTC
TRBV5-4	TRBD2	TRBJ2-1	few	CASSPGTSGANEQFF	TGTGCCAGCAGTCCCGGGACTAGCGGTGCCAATGAGCAGTTCTTC
TRBV7-2	TRBD1	TRBJ1-2	few	CASSSKQRQGAQGYTF	TGTGCCAGCAGCTCGAAACAGCGACAGGGGGCGCAAGGCTACACCTTC
TRBV19	TRBD2	TRBJ2-7	-	CATSASGYEQYF	TGTGCCACCTCCGCTAGCGGCTACGAGCAGTACTTC
TRBV12-3/TRBV12-4	-	TRBJ1-5	many	CASSFGTEYNQPQHF	TGTGCCAGCAGTTTTGGGACGGAATACAATCAGCCCCAGCATTTT
TRBV20-1	TRBD1	TRBJ2-7	many	CSAGQGREQYF	TGCAGTGCTGGACAGGGGAGGGAGCAGTACTTC
TRBV20-1	-	TRBJ2-3	many	CSARDGGDTQYF	TGCAGTGCTAGAGATGGCGGGGATACGCAGTATTTT
TRBV6-6	-	TRBJ2-7	many	CASSQRGAYEQYF	TGTGCCAGCAGTCAAAGGGGGGCCTACGAGCAGTACTTC
TRBV5-1	TRBD1	TRBJ1-4	few	CASSVGQNNEKLFF	TGCGCCAGCAGCGTGGGACAGAATAATGAAAAACTGTTTTTT
TRBV20-1	-	TRBJ1-5	few	CSARDIEARGDQPQHF	TGCAGTGCTAGAGATATAGAGGCCCGGGGGGATCAGCCCCAGCATTTT